This T cell receptor beta chain came from a study of cytomegalovirus exposure and HLA in healthy donors. From germline, CDR1 is SNHLY and CDR2 FYNNEI. There are 15 residues in the CDR3. The PCR contained 60 Vbeta and 13 Jbeta primers. Sequenced by immunoSEQ multiplex PCR; TCRdb stores in-frame clones only, minus some. The sample carries 110,000 or so clones, approximately 82% recorded once. The sequenced sample consisted of PBMCs. This chain uses TRBV2 with TRBJ2-5, with TRBD1 matching over 8 bases. The J call may be faulty, since TRBJ2-7 better matches the DNA end. The TCR sequence derives from a man aged 40-50 years in good health and CMV-seropositive. The CDR3 sequence: CASTRGRQGSYEQYF. Here the CDR3 DNA reads TGTGCCAGCACACGGGGGAGACAGGGGTCCTACGAGCAGTACTTC.